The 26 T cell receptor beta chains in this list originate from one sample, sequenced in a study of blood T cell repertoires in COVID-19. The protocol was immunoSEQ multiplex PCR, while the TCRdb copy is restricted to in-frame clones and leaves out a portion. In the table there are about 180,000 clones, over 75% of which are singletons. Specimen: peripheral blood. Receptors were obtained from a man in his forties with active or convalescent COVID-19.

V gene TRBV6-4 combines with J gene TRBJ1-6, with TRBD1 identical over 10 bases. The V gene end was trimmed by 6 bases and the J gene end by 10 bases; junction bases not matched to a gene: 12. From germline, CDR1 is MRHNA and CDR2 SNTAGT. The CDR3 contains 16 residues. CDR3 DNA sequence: TGTGCCAGCAGGAATTTTGGGACAGGGGCCGGCTCACCCCTCCACTTT. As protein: CASRNFGTGAGSPLHF.

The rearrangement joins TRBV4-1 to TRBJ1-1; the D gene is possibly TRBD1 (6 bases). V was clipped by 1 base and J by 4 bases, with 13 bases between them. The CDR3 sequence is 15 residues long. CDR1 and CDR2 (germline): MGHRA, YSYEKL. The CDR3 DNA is TGCGCCAGCAGCCAAGTCGGGGGGCTGAGCACTGAAGCTTTCTTT. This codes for CASSQVGGLSTEAFF.

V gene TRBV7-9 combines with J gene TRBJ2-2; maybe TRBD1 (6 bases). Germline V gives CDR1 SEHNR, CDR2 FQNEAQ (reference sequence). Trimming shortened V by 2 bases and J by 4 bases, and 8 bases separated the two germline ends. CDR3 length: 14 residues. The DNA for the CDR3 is TGTGCCAGCAGCTTAACAGGGCCCACCGGGGAGCTGTTTTTT. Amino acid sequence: CASSLTGPTGELFF.

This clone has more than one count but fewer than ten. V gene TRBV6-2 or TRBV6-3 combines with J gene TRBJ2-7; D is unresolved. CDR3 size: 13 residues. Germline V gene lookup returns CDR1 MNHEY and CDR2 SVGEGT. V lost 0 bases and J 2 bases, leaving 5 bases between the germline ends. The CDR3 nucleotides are TGTGCCAGCAGTTACTCAGAGGCCTACGAGCAGTACTTC. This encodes CASSYSEAYEQYF.

DNA for the CDR3: TGTGCCAGTAACTCCCGCCGGGACAGGGCGTCGTTGAGCTATGGCTACACCTTC. This sequence encodes CASNSRRDRASLSYGYTF. The chain employs TRBV19 and TRBJ1-2; 9 bases fit TRBD1. J was trimmed by 4 bases and V by 7 bases; bases with no gene match: 19. This CDR3 contains 18 residues. The germline V gene encodes CDR1 LNHDA and CDR2 SQIVND (reference sequence).

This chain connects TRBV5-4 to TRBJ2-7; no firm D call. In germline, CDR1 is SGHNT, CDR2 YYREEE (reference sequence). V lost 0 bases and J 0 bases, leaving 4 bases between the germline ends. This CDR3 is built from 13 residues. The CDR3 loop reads CASSLGASYEQYF. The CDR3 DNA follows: TGTGCCAGCAGCTTGGGGGCCTCCTACGAGCAGTACTTC.

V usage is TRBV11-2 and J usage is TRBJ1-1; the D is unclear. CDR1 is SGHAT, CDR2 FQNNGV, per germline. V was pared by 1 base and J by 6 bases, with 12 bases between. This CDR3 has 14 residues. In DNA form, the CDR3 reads TGTGCCAGCAGCTTAGGCGGGGTGTGGTCTGAAGCTTTCTTT. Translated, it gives CASSLGGVWSEAFF. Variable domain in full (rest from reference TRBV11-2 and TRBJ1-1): EAGVAQSPRYKIIEKRQSVAFWCNPISGHATLYWYQQILGQGPKLLIQFQNNGVVDDSQLPKDRFSAERLKGVDSTLKIQPAKLEDSAVYLCASSLGGVWSEAFFGQGTRLTVV.

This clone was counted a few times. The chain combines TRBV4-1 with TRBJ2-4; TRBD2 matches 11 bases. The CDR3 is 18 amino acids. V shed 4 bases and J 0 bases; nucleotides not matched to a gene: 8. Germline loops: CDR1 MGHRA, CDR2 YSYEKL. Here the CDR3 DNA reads TGCGCCAGCAGCCCCGGCATAGCGGGGGGGGTAGCCAAAAACATTCAGTACTTC. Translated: CASSPGIAGGVAKNIQYF.

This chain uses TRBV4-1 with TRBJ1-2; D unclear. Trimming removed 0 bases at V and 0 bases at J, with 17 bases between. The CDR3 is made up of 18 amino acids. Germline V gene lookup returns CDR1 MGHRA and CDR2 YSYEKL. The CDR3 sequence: CASSQESGGVIANYGYTF. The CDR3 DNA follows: TGCGCCAGCAGCCAAGAGTCGGGAGGTGTGATAGCTAACTATGGCTACACCTTC.

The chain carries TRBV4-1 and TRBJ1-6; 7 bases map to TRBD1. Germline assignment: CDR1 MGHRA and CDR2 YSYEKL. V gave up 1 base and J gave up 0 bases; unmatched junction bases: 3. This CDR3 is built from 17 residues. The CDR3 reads CASSQVTGSSYNSPLHF. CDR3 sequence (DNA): TGCGCCAGCAGCCAAGTGACAGGGAGCTCCTATAATTCACCCCTCCACTTT.

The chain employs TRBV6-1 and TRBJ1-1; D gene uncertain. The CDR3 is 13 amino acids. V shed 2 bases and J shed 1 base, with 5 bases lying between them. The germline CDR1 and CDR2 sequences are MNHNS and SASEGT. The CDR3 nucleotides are TGTGCCAGCAGTGAAAGGAGGAACACTGAAGCTTTCTTT. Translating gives CASSERRNTEAFF.

The DNA of the CDR3 is TGTGCCAGCAGACAACCGGGACTGATTTCCAGTGAGCAGTTCTTC. Its protein is CASRQPGLISSEQFF. This rearrangement joins TRBV6-5 to TRBJ2-1; maybe TRBD2 (6 bases). The V and J ends lost 6 bases and 9 bases respectively, with 21 bases between them. The CDR3 is 15 residues long. Germline V CDR1 and CDR2: MNHEY, SVGAGI.

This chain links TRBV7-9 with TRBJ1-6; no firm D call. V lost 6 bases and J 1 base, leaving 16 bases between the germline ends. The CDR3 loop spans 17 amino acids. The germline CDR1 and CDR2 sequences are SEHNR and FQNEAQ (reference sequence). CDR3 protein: CASSYAYGESYNSPLHF. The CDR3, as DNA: TGTGCCAGCAGTTACGCTTATGGGGAGTCCTATAATTCACCCCTCCACTTT.

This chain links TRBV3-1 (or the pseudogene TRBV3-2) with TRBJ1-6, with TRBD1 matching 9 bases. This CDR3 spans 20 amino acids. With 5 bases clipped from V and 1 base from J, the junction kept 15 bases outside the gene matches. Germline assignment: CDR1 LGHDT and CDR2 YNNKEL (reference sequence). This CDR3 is CASSSPPGQGSRSYNSPLHF. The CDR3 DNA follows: TGTGCCAGCAGCTCACCTCCGGGACAGGGATCCCGGTCCTATAATTCACCCCTCCACTTT.

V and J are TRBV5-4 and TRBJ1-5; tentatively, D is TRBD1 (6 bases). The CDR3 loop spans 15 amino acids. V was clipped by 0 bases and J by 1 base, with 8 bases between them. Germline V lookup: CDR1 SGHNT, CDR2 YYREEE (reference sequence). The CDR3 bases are TGTGCCAGCAGCTTGGGGCAGGGGAGCAATCAGCCCCAGCATTTT. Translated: CASSLGQGSNQPQHF.

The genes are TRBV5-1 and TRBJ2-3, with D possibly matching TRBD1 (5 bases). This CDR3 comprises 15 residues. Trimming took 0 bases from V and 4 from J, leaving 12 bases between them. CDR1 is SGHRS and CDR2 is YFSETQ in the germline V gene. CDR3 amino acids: CASSLDVGQADTQYF. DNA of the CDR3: TGCGCCAGCAGCTTGGATGTGGGGCAAGCAGATACGCAGTATTTT.

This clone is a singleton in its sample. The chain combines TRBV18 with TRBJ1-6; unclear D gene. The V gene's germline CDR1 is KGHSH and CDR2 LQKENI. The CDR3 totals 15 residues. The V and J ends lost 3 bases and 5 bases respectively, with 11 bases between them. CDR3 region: CASSPLDGNNSPLHF. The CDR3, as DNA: TGTGCCAGCTCACCTCTGGACGGGAATAATTCACCCCTCCACTTT.

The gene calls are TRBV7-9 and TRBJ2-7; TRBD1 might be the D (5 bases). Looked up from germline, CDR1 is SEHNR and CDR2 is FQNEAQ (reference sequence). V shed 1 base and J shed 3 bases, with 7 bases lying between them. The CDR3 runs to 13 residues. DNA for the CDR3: TGTGCCAGCAGCTTAGGAAGGGGCTACGAGCAGTACTTC. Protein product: CASSLGRGYEQYF.

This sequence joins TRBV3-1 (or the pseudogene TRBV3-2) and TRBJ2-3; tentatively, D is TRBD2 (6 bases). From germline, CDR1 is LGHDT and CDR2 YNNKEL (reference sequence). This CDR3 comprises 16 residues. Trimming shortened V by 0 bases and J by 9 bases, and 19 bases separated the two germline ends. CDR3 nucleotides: TGTGCCAGCAGCCAAGACGCTAGCAGCCCTAGCGTCACGCAGTATTTT. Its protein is CASSQDASSPSVTQYF.

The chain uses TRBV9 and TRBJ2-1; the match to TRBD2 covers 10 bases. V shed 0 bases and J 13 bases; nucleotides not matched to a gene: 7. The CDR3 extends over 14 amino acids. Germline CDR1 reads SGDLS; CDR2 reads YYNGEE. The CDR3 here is CASSVGPAGGPQFF. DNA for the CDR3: TGTGCCAGCAGCGTAGGTCCAGCGGGGGGGCCCCAGTTCTTC.

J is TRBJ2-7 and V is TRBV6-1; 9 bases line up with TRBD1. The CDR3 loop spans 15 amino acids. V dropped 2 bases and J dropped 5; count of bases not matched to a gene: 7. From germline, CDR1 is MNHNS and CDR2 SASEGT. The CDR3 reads CASSEWRTGADEQYF. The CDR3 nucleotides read TGTGCCAGCAGTGAATGGAGGACAGGGGCGGACGAGCAGTACTTC.

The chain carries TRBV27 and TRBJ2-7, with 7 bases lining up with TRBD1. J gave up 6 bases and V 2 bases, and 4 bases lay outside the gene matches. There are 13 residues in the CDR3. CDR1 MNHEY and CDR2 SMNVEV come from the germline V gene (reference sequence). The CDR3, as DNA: TGTGCCAGCAGTTTACCGGACAGGTTCGAGCAGTACTTC. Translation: CASSLPDRFEQYF.

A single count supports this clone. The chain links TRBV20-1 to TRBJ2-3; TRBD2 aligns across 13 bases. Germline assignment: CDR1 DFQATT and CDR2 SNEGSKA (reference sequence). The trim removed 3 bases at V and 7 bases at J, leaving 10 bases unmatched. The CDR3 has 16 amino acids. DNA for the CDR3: TGCAGTGCTAGTAGGACTAGCGGGGGCACCTCCAATACGCAGTATTTT. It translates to CSASRTSGGTSNTQYF.

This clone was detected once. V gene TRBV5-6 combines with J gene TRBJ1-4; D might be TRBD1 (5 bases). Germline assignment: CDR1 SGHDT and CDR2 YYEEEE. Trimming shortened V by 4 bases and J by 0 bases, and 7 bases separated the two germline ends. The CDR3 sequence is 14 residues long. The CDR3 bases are TGTGCCAGCAGCAGCAGGGCAACTAATGAAAAACTGTTTTTT. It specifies CASSSRATNEKLFF.

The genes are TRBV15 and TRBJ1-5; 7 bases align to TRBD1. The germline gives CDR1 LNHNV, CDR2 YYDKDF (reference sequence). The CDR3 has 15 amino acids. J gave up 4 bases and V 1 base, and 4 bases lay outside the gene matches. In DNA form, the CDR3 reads TGTGCCACCAGCAGAGGTAGACAGGGAAATCAGCCCCAGCATTTT. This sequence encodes CATSRGRQGNQPQHF.

CDR3 loop: CASSQDPGETFF. The CDR3 nucleotides read TGTGCCAGCAGCCAAGATCCAGGGGAAACGTTCTTC. The rearrangement joins TRBV3-1 (or the pseudogene TRBV3-2) to TRBJ2-1; D is perhaps TRBD1 (6 bases). In germline, CDR1 is LGHDT, CDR2 YNNKEL (reference sequence). The CDR3 loop spans 12 amino acids. The V end lost 0 bases, the J end lost 15 bases, and 12 bases lay between the germline ends.